Reported below is one T cell receptor (beta chain). Germline loops: CDR1 MGHRA, CDR2 YSYEKL. The CDR3 has 16 residues. The data originate from a study of cytomegalovirus exposure and HLA in healthy donors. PCR amplification relied on 60 Vbeta primers (plus 13 Jbeta primers). The assay was immunoSEQ multiplex PCR, and TCRdb's table has in-frame clones only and misses some. The table records 160,000 or so clones, around 80% of them present only once. V is TRBV4-1 and J is TRBJ2-5; 10 bases match TRBD2. The end of the DNA is better explained by TRBJ2-7, so the J call may be wrong. This receptor was taken from a male donor in good health and CMV-seropositive. Sequenced sample: PBMCs. The CDR3 region has the DNA TGCGCCAGCAGCCAAGATTCAAGCGGGAGGGCCTACGAGCAGTACTTC. Its translation is CASSQDSSGRAYEQYF.